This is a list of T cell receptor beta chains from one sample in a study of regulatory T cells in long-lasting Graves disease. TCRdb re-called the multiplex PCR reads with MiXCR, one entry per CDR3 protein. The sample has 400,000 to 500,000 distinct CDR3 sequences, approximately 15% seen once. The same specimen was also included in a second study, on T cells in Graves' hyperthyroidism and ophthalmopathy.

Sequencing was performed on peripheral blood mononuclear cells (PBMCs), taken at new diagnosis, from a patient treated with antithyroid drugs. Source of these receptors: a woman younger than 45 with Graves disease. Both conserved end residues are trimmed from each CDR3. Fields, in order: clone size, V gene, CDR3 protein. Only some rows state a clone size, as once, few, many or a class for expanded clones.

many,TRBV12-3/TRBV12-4,ASSPSDRSYEQY
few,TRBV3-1,ASSRGLGNSYEQY
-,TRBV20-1,SARDRASGRALSEQY
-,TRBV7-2,ASSLAVVQPYQPQH
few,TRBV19,ASTLGGLDGYT
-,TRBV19,ASSIWGSTDTQY
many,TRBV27,ASSLSVDRLSYEQY
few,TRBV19,ASSPGTDYSYEQY
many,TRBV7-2,ASRALAAEQF
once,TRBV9,ASSVRTSGNFNKQF
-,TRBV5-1,ASSSSSGSRTDTQY
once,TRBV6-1,ASVAGGYTGELF
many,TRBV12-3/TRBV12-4,ASSYGLAANEQF